This T cell receptor beta chain is from a study of T cell clonality in common variable immunodeficiency. Findings and caveats of the study: CVID subjects had higher TCRbeta clonality than healthy controls, most marked in about a third. CVID subjects shared fewer TCRbeta clones than healthy controls did.

The sample holds many counts of this clone. Its cognate antigen is unknown. Libraries were prepared by immunoSEQ multiplex PCR; TCRdb keeps only in-frame clonotypes and omits some of them. Found here are under 35,000 clones, no singletons; the ten largest cover under 4.5%. Sequenced sample: peripheral blood mononuclear cells. The clonotype was recovered from a person aged 18 to 70 in good health.

The DNA read from the CDR3 is TGTGCCAGTAGTACCCCGCGGGGGGGGTGGAACACTGAA. Amino acid sequence: CASSTPRGGWNTE. Given in full, the CDR3 is CASSTPRGGWNTEAFF. The chain combines TRBV19 with TRBJ1-1; a weak D match, TRBD1 (5 bases). The read falls 3 residues short of the CDR3 end, and the missing part is taken from the germline J gene. The length of the CDR3 is 16 residues. V lost 4 bases to trimming and J lost 1 base, with 16 bases between them. Germline loops: CDR1 LNHDA, CDR2 SQIVND (reference sequence).